What follows are 7 T cell receptor beta chains derived from one specimen sequenced in a study of shared clonotypes between healthy human individuals. Positively selected for CCR7, the CD45RO-negative cells used as naive CD8 cells excluded terminally differentiated effector memory CD45RA+ cells. Sequencing used immunoSEQ multiplex PCR; TCRdb keeps in-frame clones, though not all of them. The top ten hold 24% of the sample, which has about 820,000 clones, approximately 92% seen once. Input material: naive CD8+ T cells sorted from blood. These receptors all come from a young man in good health.

The chain employs TRBV6-5 and TRBJ2-1; 9 bases agree with TRBD2. The germline gives CDR1 MNHEY, CDR2 SVGAGI. There are 12 residues in the CDR3. CDR3 protein: CASGRTYNEQFF. The CDR3 coding sequence is TGTGCAAGCGGGAGGACCTACAATGAGCAGTTCTTC.

The chain employs TRBV5-6 and TRBJ1-5, with D perhaps TRBD1 (5 bases). The V end was cut by 2 bases, the J end by 0 bases, with 9 bases between. From germline, CDR1 is SGHDT and CDR2 YYEEEE. The CDR3 length is 15 residues. The CDR3 region has the DNA TGTGCCAGCAGCTTCGGGGCATTTAGCAATCAGCCCCAGCATTTT. Protein sequence: CASSFGAFSNQPQHF.

This rearrangement joins TRBV5-1 to TRBJ2-1; no firm D call. The length of the CDR3 is 12 residues. V lost 0 bases, J lost 8 bases, and 6 bases lay in between. Per the germline V gene, CDR1 is SGHRS and CDR2 is YFSETQ. CDR3 coding DNA: TGCGCCAGCAGCTTGGACAGATATGAGCAGTTCTTC. Protein product: CASSLDRYEQFF.

The genes are TRBV19 and TRBJ2-1; TRBD2 matches 8 bases. The length of the CDR3 is 13 residues. Trimming took 10 bases from V and 7 from J; bases not matched to a gene: 9. Germline V gene data show CDR1 as LNHDA and CDR2 as SQIVND (reference sequence). DNA of the CDR3: TGTGCCACCTCATTCGGCGGGGGGAATGAGCAGTTCTTC. Its translation: CATSFGGGNEQFF.

The genes are TRBV27 and TRBJ2-2; D is ambiguous. Trimming cost V 0 bases and J 1 base, with 3 bases left between them. Germline CDR1 is MNHEY and CDR2 is SMNVEV (reference sequence). The CDR3 is 14 residues long. CDR3 DNA sequence: TGTGCCAGCAGTTTATCTTGGAACACCGGGGAGCTGTTTTTT. Its protein is CASSLSWNTGELFF.

The chain has TRBV5-6 and TRBJ2-3; D unresolved. V gave up 2 bases and J gave up 5 bases, with 12 bases separating them. This CDR3 comprises 14 residues. Per germline, CDR1 SGHDT and CDR2 YYEEEE. CDR3 amino acids: CASSLFPPGDTQYF. CDR3 nucleotides: TGTGCCAGCAGCTTATTTCCCCCGGGAGATACGCAGTATTTT.

This clone has a single count. The chain combines TRBV29-1 with TRBJ2-7; D is possibly TRBD1 (6 bases). Trimming shortened V by 3 bases and J by 12 bases, and 15 bases separated the two germline ends. The CDR3 has 11 amino acids. The germline gives CDR1 SQVTM, CDR2 ANQGSEA. The CDR3 nucleotides are TGCAGCGTTGAGGGGCAGGGGATTCTGTACTTC. Residues: CSVEGQGILYF.